At least ten counts were recorded for the clone carrying this TCR beta chain. The time point: newly diagnosed GD, antithyroid drugs for less than 3 months. The TCR library used RNA extracted from PBMCs. These data are taken from a study of regulatory T cells in long-lasting Graves disease. At the level of the study: Duration of antithyroid drug therapy among newly diagnosed Graves' patients was under 3 months.

According to the study, TCR beta libraries were built with iRepertoire HTBI primers and CDR3-region Arm-PCR. TCRdb called the multiplex PCR reads again in MiXCR, with one record for every CDR3 protein. Of about 430,000 distinct CDR3 sequences listed, roughly 15% are singletons. Trimming cost V 6 bases and J 2 bases; bases outside gene matches: 9. Germline V gene sequence: CDR1 DFQATT, CDR2 SNEGSKA (reference sequence). The CDR3 runs to 14 residues. This sample was also put to use in a study of T cells in Graves' hyperthyroidism and ophthalmopathy. As reported in that work: Hyperthyroidism, newly diagnosed and lasting under 2 months, affected patients aged 18 to 65. Patients with ophthalmopathy were separated from those with stable hyperthyroidism by a 13 V-J model.

This material consisted of peripheral blood mononuclear cells (PBMCs), taken at new diagnosis, from a patient treated with antithyroid drugs. The receptor comes from a woman between 40 and 55 years old with Graves disease. The chain links TRBV20-1 to TRBJ2-7, with 8 bases identical to TRBD2. The CDR3 nucleotides are TGCAGTGCCCTCACCGGGACTAGTACCTACGAGCAGTACTTC. Amino acid sequence: CSALTGTSTYEQYF.